This T cell receptor beta chain stems from a study of T cell responses to AZD1222 COVID-19 vaccine. Study context: Some second doses came at about 4 weeks and others at about 12 weeks; these were pooled.

A note on this clone: Its antigen is currently unknown.

Regarding the study as a whole: Targets within unmutated variant regions were reportedly found for nearly half of spike-specific TCRs. Sampling captured repertoires only after the peak T cell response.

The data were produced by immunoSEQ multiplex PCR, yet TCRdb's version contains in-frame clones alone and is incomplete. The sample lists fewer than 110,000 clones, around 84% occurring once. The ends were cut back, 0 bases at V and 5 bases at J, with 5 bases in the middle. CDR1 SGDLS and CDR2 YYNGEE come from the germline V gene. The CDR3 runs 12 residues. The TCR was taken from an adult in good health. Sequenced here: peripheral blood, sampled on day 0 of AZD1222 vaccination. The chain combines TRBV9 with TRBJ2-5, with D hard to call. The CDR3 sequence is CASSVGEETQYF. The CDR3 region has the DNA TGTGCCAGCAGCGTAGGTGAGGAGACCCAGTACTTC.